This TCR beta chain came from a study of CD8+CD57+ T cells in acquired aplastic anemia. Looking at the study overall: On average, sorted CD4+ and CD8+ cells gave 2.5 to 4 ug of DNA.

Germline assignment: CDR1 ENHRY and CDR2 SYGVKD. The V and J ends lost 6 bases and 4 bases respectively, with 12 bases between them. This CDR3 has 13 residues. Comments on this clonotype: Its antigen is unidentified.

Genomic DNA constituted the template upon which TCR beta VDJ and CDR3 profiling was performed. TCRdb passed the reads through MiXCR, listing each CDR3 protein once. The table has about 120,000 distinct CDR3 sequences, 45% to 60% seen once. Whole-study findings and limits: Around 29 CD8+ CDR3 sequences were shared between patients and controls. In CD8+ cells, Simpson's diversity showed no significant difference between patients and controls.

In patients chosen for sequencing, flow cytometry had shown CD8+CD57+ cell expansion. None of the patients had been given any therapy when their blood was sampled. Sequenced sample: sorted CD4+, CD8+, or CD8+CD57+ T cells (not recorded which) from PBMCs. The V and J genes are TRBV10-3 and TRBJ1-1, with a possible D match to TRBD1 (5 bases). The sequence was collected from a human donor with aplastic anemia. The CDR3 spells CAIRGEGITEAFF. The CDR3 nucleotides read TGTGCCATCAGGGGGGAGGGGATCACTGAAGCTTTCTTT.